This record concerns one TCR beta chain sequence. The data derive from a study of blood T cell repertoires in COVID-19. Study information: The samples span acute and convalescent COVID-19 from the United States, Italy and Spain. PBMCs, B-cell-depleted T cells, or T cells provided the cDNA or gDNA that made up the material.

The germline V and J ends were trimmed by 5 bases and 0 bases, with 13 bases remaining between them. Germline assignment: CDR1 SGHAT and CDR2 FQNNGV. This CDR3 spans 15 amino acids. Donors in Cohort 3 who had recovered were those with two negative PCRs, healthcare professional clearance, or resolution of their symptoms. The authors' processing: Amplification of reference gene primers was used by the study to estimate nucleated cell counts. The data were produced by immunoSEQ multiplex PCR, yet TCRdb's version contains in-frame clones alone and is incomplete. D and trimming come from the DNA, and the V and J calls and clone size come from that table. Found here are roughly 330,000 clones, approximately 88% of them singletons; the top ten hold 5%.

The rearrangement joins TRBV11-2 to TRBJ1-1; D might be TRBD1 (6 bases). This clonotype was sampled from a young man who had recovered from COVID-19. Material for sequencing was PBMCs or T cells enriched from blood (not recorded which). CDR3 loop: CASSPETGLNTEAFF. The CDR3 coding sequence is TGTGCCAGCAGCCCCGAGACAGGTTTGAACACTGAAGCTTTCTTT.